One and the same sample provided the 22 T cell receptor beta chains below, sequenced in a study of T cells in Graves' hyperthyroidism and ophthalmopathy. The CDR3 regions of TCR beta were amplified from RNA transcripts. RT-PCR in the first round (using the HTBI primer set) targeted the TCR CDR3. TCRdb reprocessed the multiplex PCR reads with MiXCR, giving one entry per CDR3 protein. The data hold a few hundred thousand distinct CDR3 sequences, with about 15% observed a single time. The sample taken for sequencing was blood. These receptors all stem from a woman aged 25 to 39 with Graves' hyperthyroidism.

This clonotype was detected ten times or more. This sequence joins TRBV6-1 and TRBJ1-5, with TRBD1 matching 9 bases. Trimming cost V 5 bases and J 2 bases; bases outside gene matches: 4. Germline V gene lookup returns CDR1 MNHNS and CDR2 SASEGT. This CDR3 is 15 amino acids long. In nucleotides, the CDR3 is TGTGCCAGCAGTTCGACAGGGGGGGGCAATCAGCCCCAGCATTTT. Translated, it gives CASSSTGGGNQPQHF.

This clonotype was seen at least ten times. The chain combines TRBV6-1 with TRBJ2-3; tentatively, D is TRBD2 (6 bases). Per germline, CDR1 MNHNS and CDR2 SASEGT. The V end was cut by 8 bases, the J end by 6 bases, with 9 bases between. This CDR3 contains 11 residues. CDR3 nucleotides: TGTGCCAGCCTAAGCGGGGATACGCAGTATTTT. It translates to CASLSGDTQYF.

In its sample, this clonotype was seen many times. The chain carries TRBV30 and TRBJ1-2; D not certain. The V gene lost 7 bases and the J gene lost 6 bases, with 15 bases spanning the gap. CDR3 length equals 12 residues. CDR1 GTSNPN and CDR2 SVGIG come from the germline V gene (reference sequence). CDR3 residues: CASSRGLDGYTF. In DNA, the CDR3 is TGTGCCTCGTCCCGGGGTTTGGATGGCTACACCTTC. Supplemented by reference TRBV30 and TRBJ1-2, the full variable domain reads SQTIHQWPATLVQPVGSPLSLECTVEGTSNPNLYWYRQAAGRGLQLLFYSVGIGQISSEVPQNLSASRPQDRQFILSSKKLLLSDSGFYLCASSRGLDGYTFGSGTRLTVV.

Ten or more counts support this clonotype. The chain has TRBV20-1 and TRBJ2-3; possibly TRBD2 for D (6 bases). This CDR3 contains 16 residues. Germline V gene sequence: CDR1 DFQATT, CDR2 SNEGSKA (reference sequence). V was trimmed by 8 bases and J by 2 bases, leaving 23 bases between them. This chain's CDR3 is CSTYGIAGQATDTQYF. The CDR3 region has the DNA TGCAGTACGTATGGGATCGCGGGGCAAGCCACAGATACGCAGTATTTT.

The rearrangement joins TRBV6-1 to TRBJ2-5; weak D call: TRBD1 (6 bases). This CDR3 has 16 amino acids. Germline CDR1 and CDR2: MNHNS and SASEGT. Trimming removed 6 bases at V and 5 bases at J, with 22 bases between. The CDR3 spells CASRTLQAGDMETQYF. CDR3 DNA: TGTGCCAGCAGAACCCTCCAGGCAGGGGACATGGAGACCCAGTACTTC.

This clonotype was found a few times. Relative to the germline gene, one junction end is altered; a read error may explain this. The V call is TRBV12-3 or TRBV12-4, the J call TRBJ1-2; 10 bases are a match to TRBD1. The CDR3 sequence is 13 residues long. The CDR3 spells CASSLDRGNGHTF. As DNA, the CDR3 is TGTGCCAGCAGTCTGGACAGGGGGAATGGCCACACCTTC.

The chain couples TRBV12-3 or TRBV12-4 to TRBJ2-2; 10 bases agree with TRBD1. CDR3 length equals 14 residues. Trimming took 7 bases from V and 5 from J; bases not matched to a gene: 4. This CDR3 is CASNPGQGTGELFF. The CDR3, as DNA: TGTGCCAGCAACCCGGGACAGGGGACCGGGGAGCTGTTTTTT.

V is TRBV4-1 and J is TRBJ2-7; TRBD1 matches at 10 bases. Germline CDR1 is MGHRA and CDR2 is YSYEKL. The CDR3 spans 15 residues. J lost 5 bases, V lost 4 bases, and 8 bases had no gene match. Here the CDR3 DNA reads TGCGCCAGCAGCCCAGTGGCGACAGGGGGCCACGAGCAGTACTTC. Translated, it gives CASSPVATGGHEQYF.

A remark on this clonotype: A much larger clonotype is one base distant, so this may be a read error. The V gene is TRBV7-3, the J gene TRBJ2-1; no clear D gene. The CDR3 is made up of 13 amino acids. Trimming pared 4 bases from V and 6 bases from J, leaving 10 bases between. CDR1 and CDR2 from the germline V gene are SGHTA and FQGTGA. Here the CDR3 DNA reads TGTGCCAGCAGCTATGGACGAAGCAATGAGCAGTTCTTC. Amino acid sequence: CASSYGRSNEQFF. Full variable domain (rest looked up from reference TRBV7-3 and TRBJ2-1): GAGVSQTPSNKVTEKGKYVELRCDPISGHTALYWYRQSLGQGPEFLIYFQGTGAADDSGLPNDRFFAVRPEGSVSTLKIQRTERGDSAVYLCASSYGRSNEQFFGPGTRLTVL.

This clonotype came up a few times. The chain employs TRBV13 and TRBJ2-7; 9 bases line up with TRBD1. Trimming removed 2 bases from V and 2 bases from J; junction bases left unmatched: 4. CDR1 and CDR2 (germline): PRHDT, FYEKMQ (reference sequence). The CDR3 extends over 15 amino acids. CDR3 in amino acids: CASSLMTGGTYEQYF. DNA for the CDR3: TGTGCCAGCAGCTTAATGACAGGGGGGACCTACGAGCAGTACTTC.

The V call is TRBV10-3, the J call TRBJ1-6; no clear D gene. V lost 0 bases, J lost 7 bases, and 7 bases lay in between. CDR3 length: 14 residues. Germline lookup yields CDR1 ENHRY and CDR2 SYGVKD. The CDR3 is CAISESAGNSPLHF. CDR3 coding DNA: TGTGCCATCAGTGAGTCGGCGGGAAATTCACCCCTCCACTTT.

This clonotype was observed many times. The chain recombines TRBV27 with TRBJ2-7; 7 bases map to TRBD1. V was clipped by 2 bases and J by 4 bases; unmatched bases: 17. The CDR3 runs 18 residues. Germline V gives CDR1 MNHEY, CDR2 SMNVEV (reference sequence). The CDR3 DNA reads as TGTGCCAGCAGTTTAAGCGTGGACAGGTTGAACTTTGGATACGAGCAGTACTTC. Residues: CASSLSVDRLNFGYEQYF.

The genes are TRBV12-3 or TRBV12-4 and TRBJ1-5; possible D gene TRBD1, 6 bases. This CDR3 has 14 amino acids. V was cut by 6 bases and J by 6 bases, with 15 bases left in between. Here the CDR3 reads CASRADSGAQPQHF. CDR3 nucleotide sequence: TGTGCCAGCAGGGCGGACAGCGGGGCTCAGCCCCAGCATTTT.

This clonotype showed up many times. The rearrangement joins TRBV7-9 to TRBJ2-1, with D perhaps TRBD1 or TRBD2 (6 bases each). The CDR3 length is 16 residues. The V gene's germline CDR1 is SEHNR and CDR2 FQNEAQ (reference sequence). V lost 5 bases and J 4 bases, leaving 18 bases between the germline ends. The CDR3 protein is CASSLRGTRSYNEQFF. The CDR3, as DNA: TGTGCCAGCAGCCTCCGCGGGACACGCTCTTACAATGAGCAGTTCTTC.

The CDR3: CAISKDSHDYGYTF. CDR3 nucleotides: TGTGCCATCAGTAAGGACAGTCACGACTATGGCTACACCTTC. The rearrangement uses TRBV10-3 and TRBJ1-2; the D gene is possibly TRBD1 (6 bases). V dropped 5 bases and J dropped 3 bases, with 13 bases sitting between them. CDR3 length: 14 amino acids. The germline V gene has CDR1 ENHRY and CDR2 SYGVKD.

Here the CDR3 DNA reads TGTGCCAGCAGTTTCGACGGGACTAGCGGGTTCCTCGAGCAGTACTTC. Its translation is CASSFDGTSGFLEQYF. V usage is TRBV7-2 and J usage is TRBJ2-7, with 12 bases aligning to TRBD2. Germline loops: CDR1 SGHTA, CDR2 FQGNSA. J lost 6 bases, V lost 6 bases, and 12 bases had no gene match. The CDR3 contains 16 residues.

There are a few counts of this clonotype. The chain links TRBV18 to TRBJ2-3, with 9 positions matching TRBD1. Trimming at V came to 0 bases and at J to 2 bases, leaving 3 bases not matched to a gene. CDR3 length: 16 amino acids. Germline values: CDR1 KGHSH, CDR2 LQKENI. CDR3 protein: CASSPPTGGFTDTQYF. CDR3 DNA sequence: TGTGCCAGCTCACCACCGACAGGGGGTTTCACAGATACGCAGTATTTT. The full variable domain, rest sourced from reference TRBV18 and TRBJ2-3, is NAGVMQNPRHLVRRRGQEARLRCSPMKGHSHVYWYRQLPEEGLKFMVYLQKENIIDESGMPKERFSAEFPKEGPSILRIQQVVRGDSAAYFCASSPPTGGFTDTQYFGPGTRLTVL.

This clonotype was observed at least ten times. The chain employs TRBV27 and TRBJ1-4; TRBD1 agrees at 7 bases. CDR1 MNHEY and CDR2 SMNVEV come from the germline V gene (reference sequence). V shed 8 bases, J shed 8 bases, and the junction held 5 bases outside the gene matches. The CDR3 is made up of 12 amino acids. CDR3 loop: CASGTGVEKLFF. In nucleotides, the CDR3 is TGTGCCAGCGGAACAGGGGTGGAAAAACTGTTTTTT.

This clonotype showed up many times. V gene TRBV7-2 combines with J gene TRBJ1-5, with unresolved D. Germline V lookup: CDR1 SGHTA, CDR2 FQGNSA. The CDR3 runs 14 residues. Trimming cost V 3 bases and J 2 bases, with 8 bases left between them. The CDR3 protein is CASSLRAGNQPQHF. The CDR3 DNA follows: TGTGCCAGCAGCTTGCGGGCGGGCAATCAGCCCCAGCATTTT.

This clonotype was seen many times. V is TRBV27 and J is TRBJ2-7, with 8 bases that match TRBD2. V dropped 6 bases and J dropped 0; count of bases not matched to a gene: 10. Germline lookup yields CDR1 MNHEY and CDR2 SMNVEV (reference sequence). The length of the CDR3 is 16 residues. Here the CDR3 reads CASSRILAGHSYEQYF. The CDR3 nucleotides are TGTGCCAGCAGCCGGATTCTAGCGGGCCACTCCTACGAGCAGTACTTC.

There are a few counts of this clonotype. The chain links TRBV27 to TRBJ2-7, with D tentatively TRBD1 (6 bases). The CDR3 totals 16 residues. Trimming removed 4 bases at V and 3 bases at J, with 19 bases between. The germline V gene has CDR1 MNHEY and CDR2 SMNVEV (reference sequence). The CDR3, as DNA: TGTGCCAGCAGTTCACTTCAGGGGTCCGGACTCTACGAGCAGTACTTC. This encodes CASSSLQGSGLYEQYF.

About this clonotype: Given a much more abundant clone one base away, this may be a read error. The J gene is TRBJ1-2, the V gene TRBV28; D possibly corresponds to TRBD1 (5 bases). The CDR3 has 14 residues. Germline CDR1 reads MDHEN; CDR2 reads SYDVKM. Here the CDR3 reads CASSLEQAHYGYAF. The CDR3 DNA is TGTGCCAGCAGTTTAGAACAGGCACACTATGGCTACGCCTTC.